This TCR beta chain was identified in a study of blood T cell repertoires in COVID-19. Sequencing used immunoSEQ multiplex PCR; TCRdb keeps in-frame clones, though not all of them. The table includes 50,000 to 65,000 clones, approximately 89% detected once. This CDR3 spans 15 amino acids. Germline assignment: CDR1 SGHDN and CDR2 FVKESK. V lost 3 bases, J lost 2 bases, and 2 bases stayed unmatched. The source of this sequence is a man aged 50-59 years with acute or convalescent COVID-19. The chain employs TRBV14 and TRBJ1-2, with 11 nucleotides matching TRBD1. Sequenced: peripheral blood. CDR3 in amino acids: CASSHRTGGNYGYTF. CDR3 nucleotide sequence: TGTGCCAGCAGCCACCGGACAGGGGGCAACTATGGCTACACCTTC.